This T cell receptor beta chain was recovered during a study of cytomegalovirus exposure and HLA in healthy donors. The PCR had 60 Vbeta and 13 Jbeta primers. Clones were sequenced by immunoSEQ multiplex PCR, and TCRdb holds only the in-frame ones, with some missing. The sample records 65,000 to 75,000 clones, 68% being singletons. Per the germline V gene, CDR1 is LNHDA and CDR2 is SQIVND (reference sequence). With 6 bases removed from V and 3 bases from J, the gap between germline ends came to 14 bases. The CDR3 sequence is 14 residues long. Healthy people donating bone marrow made up the donors. This rearrangement joins TRBV19 to TRBJ1-1; D may be TRBD1 (5 bases). The TCR sequence derives from a woman in her 30s in good health and CMV-seronegative. The specimen sequenced was PBMCs. CDR3 in amino acids: CASSTPTVHTEAFF. CDR3 bases: TGTGCCAGTAGCACCCCGACAGTCCACACTGAAGCTTTCTTT.